Detailed here is one T cell receptor (beta chain). This entry is derived from a study of blood T cell repertoires in COVID-19. Measured with immunoSEQ multiplex PCR; TCRdb has only the in-frame clones, and not every one. The sample has about 130,000 clones, roughly four fifths seen once. CDR1 SGDLS and CDR2 YYNGEE come from the germline V gene. The CDR3 has 18 amino acids. V dropped 5 bases and J dropped 3; count of bases not matched to a gene: 13. This TCR was sampled from a man aged 50 or older who had recovered from COVID-19. The sequenced material came from PBMCs or T cells enriched from blood (not recorded which). The chain is built from TRBV9 and TRBJ2-2, with 10 nucleotides matching TRBD2. Here the CDR3 DNA reads TGTGCCAGCAGTCAACAATCCCCTAGCGGGGGTTACACCGGGGAGCTGTTTTTT. Translated: CASSQQSPSGGYTGELFF. Supplemented by reference TRBV9 and TRBJ2-2, the full variable domain reads DSGVTQTPKHLITATGQRVTLRCSPRSGDLSVYWYQQSLDQGLQFLIQYYNGEERAKGNILERFSAQQFPDLHSELNLSSLELGDSALYFCASSQQSPSGGYTGELFFGEGSRLTVL.